Listed below are T cell receptor beta chains from one sample, sequenced in a study of OX40 agonist ivuxolimab in advanced cancers. Repertoires were generated with immunoSEQ multiplex PCR, while TCRdb's copy carries only in-frame clones and drops some. The sample includes 45,000 to 60,000 clones, 80% to 90% seen only once; the top ten take 5.4%. The material was CD4+ or CD8+ T cells sorted from blood, obtained in a trial of the OX40 agonist ivuxolimab. Receptors were obtained from an adult with an advanced solid tumor such as melanoma, head and neck, liver or kidney cancer. CDR3s include the opening cysteine and the closing phenylalanine or tryptophan. A D gene is named only where the DNA matches it firmly. A row's size may be missing; if present it is once, few, many or a size class.

V: TRBV19; size: NA; J: TRBJ1-3; D: NA; CDR3: CASSMRQAGNTIYF; DNA: TGTGCCAGTAGTATGCGGCAAGCTGGAAACACCATATATTTT
V: TRBV4-2; size: NA; J: TRBJ2-1; D: NA; CDR3: CASSQDGSYSYNEQFF; DNA: TGTGCCAGCAGCCAAGATGGGAGCTACTCCTACAATGAGCAGTTCTTC
V: TRBV4-1; size: NA; J: TRBJ2-3; D: TRBD1; CDR3: CASSQPGQGASTDTQYF; DNA: TGCGCCAGCAGCCAGCCGGGACAGGGGGCTAGCACAGATACGCAGTATTTT
V: TRBV6-1; size: NA; J: TRBJ2-3; D: NA; CDR3: CASSTGTDTQYF; DNA: TGTGCCAGCAGTACAGGGACAGATACGCAGTATTTT
V: TRBV7-6; size: NA; J: TRBJ2-1; D: TRBD2; CDR3: CASSLAGGRRYNEQFF; DNA: TGTGCCAGCAGCTTAGCTGGCGGGAGGCGGTACAATGAGCAGTTCTTC
V: TRBV7-2; size: NA; J: TRBJ2-3; D: NA; CDR3: CASSLKANTQYF; DNA: TGTGCCAGCAGCTTAAAGGCTAATACGCAGTATTTT
V: TRBV28; size: NA; J: TRBJ2-6; D: TRBD1; CDR3: CAIGTGGLGANVLTF; DNA: TGTGCCATCGGGACAGGGGGTCTTGGGGCCAACGTCCTGACTTTC
V: TRBV6-5; size: NA; J: TRBJ2-7; D: NA; CDR3: CASSYDGYEQYF; DNA: TGTGCCAGCAGTTACGATGGCTACGAGCAGTACTTC
V: TRBV25-1; size: NA; J: TRBJ2-5; D: NA; CDR3: CASSQSGPLGETQYF; DNA: TGTGCCAGCAGCCAATCCGGGCCCCTGGGGGAGACCCAGTACTTC
V: TRBV7-3; size: NA; J: TRBJ2-7; D: NA; CDR3: CASSLTGDRDRPYEQYF; DNA: TGTGCCAGCAGCTTAACGGGGGACCGGGACCGGCCCTACGAGCAGTACTTC
V: TRBV6-1; size: once; J: TRBJ1-1; D: NA; CDR3: CASSEPGWNTEAFF; DNA: TGTGCCAGCAGTGAGCCAGGTTGGAACACTGAAGCTTTCTTT
V: TRBV27; size: NA; J: TRBJ2-3; D: TRBD2; CDR3: CASKTSGRSDTQYF; DNA: TGTGCCAGCAAAACTAGCGGGAGATCCGATACGCAGTATTTT
V: TRBV14; size: NA; J: TRBJ2-3; D: NA; CDR3: CASSLTRTGPTRYTQYF; DNA: TGTGCCAGCAGCCTCACCCGTACGGGGCCCACCCGATATACGCAGTATTTT
V: TRBV7-9; size: NA; J: TRBJ2-1; D: TRBD2; CDR3: CASRTSGSADEQFF; DNA: TGTGCCAGCCGTACTAGCGGGAGTGCGGATGAGCAGTTCTTC
V: TRBV25-1; size: NA; J: TRBJ2-1; D: TRBD1; CDR3: CASDRGNEQFF; DNA: TGTGCCAGTGACAGGGGAAATGAGCAGTTCTTC
V: TRBV2; size: once; J: TRBJ2-1; D: TRBD2; CDR3: CASRKGTSQGEQFF; DNA: TGTGCCAGCAGGAAGGGGACTAGCCAAGGTGAGCAGTTCTTC
V: TRBV11-3; size: NA; J: TRBJ1-1; D: TRBD1; CDR3: CASSLGFGTGDLTMNTEAFF; DNA: TGTGCCAGCAGCTTAGGGTTTGGGACAGGGGACCTTACAATGAACACTGAAGCTTTCTTT
V: TRBV28; size: NA; J: TRBJ1-1; D: NA; CDR3: CASSSTGRLGTEAFF; DNA: TGTGCCAGCAGTTCAACAGGGAGGTTGGGCACTGAAGCTTTCTTT
V: TRBV18; size: NA; J: TRBJ1-1; D: TRBD1; CDR3: CASSPPGTANTEAFF; DNA: TGTGCCAGCTCACCCCCCGGGACAGCGAACACTGAAGCTTTCTTT
V: TRBV6-1; size: NA; J: TRBJ2-1; D: NA; CDR3: CASSEGVARAYNEQFF; DNA: TGTGCCAGCAGTGAAGGGGTAGCCAGGGCCTACAATGAGCAGTTCTTC
V: TRBV6-5; size: few; J: TRBJ1-4; D: NA; CDR3: CASSYSKGLGEKLFF; DNA: TGTGCCAGCAGTTACTCGAAAGGGTTAGGTGAAAAACTGTTTTTT
V: TRBV27; size: NA; J: TRBJ2-7; D: NA; CDR3: CASSSSSRAYEQYF; DNA: TGTGCCAGCAGTTCCAGTAGCCGAGCCTACGAGCAGTACTTC
V: TRBV5-6; size: NA; J: TRBJ2-5; D: TRBD2; CDR3: CASSLGLAGGETQYF; DNA: TGTGCCAGCAGCTTGGGGCTAGCGGGAGGAGAGACCCAGTACTTC
V: TRBV6-1; size: NA; J: TRBJ2-7; D: NA; CDR3: CASRLGQRAYEQYF; DNA: TGTGCCAGCAGGCTAGGACAGAGAGCCTACGAGCAGTACTTC
V: TRBV7-6; size: NA; J: TRBJ2-1; D: NA; CDR3: CASSLGLASYNEQFF; DNA: TGTGCCAGCAGCTTAGGTCTAGCATCCTACAATGAGCAGTTCTTC
V: TRBV29-1; size: NA; J: TRBJ1-1; D: TRBD1; CDR3: CSVDKGRGLGDTEAFF; DNA: TGCAGCGTTGACAAGGGCAGGGGGCTAGGGGACACTGAAGCTTTCTTT
V: TRBV5-6; size: NA; J: TRBJ1-2; D: NA; CDR3: CASSLGGSYGYTF; DNA: TGTGCCAGCAGCTTGGGGGGTAGTTATGGCTACACCTTC